These T cell receptor beta chains were read from a single sample in a study of neurological immune-mediated disorders. TCRdb re-analysed the 5' RACE reads in MiXCR, keeping a single row per CDR3 protein. The sample has roughly 15,000 distinct CDR3 sequences; under 15% are singletons. The sample was CD8+ T cells from blood. The source of these receptors is a female donor with HTLV-1-associated myelopathy (HAM/TSP). The CDR3 runs from the conserved cysteine through the conserved F or W. The D gene is left open where the match is weak. Not all rows give a size; the values are once, few, many and, for expanded clones, a class.

>TRBJ2-1|TRBV24-1|many|-
CATSTYNEQFF
>TRBJ2-7|TRBV5-6|many|-
CASSFMSYEQYF
>TRBJ2-7|TRBV7-9|many|-
CASSPPDRSYEQYF
>TRBJ1-1|TRBV15|many|-
CATSRDWGGLTEAFF
>TRBJ2-3|TRBV4-1|many|-
CASSQDRTSTDTQYF
>TRBJ2-5|TRBV21-1|many|-
CASSQQNGQQETQYF
>TRBJ2-1|TRBV5-6|many|TRBD2
CASSLGASGRADEQFF
>TRBJ2-3|TRBV6-5|many|TRBD2
CASSLLTGTTSDTQYF
>TRBJ1-2|TRBV5-6|many|-
CASSPITGTTGYGYTF
>TRBJ2-7|TRBV7-9|-|-
CASSQVRGAYEQYF
>TRBJ1-1|TRBV20-1|many|-
CSARSGGGDTEAFF
>TRBJ2-7|TRBV7-6|many|-
CASSLAPAGQYEQYF
>TRBJ2-7|TRBV29-1|many|-
CSVGWTETYEQYF
>TRBJ1-1|TRBV7-9|many|TRBD1
CASSWFDRAGNTEAFF
>TRBJ2-5|TRBV19|many|-
CASSGLRLGEQETQYF
>TRBJ1-6|TRBV5-1|many|TRBD1
CASSFTGANSPLHF
>TRBJ2-1|TRBV4-3|many|TRBD1
CASSQDWDSSYNEQFF
>TRBJ2-1|TRBV6-1|many|-
CASSIQGYPNNEQFF
>TRBJ2-2|TRBV28|many|TRBD2
CASSPGTSGGANTGELFF
>TRBJ2-1|TRBV7-8|-|-
CASSLASNNEQFF
>TRBJ2-5|TRBV20-1|few|-
CSARVTPARRQETQYF
>TRBJ1-2|TRBV7-9|many|-
CASSLAWDGPNYGYTF
>TRBJ2-2|TRBV3-1|many|-
CASSLLYTGELFF
>TRBJ1-3|TRBV20-1|many|-
CSAPGHQEHTIYF
>TRBJ1-2|TRBV20-1|many|-
CSARAGTLGYGYTF
>TRBJ2-3|TRBV5-1|many|-
CASSFRSGSTDTQYF
>TRBJ1-1|TRBV20-1|many|-
CSVLGRRAEAFF
>TRBJ1-1|TRBV10-3|many|TRBD1
CAAGGDRYTNTEAFF
>TRBJ2-7|TRBV15|many|-
CATSRDLGSIGEQYF
>TRBJ1-1|TRBV27|many|-
CASSLGGAGTEAFF
>TRBJ2-2|TRBV27|many|-
CASSFPGGELFF
>TRBJ1-6|TRBV6-5|many|-
CASSYSQTGNSPLHF
>TRBJ2-7|TRBV14|many|TRBD1
CASSQDQGASYEQYF
>TRBJ1-6|TRBV14|many|-
CASSQGSGPGAYSPLHF
>TRBJ2-2|TRBV7-9|-|TRBD1
CASSLDRGNTGELFF
>TRBJ2-1|TRBV29-1|many|-
CSVVGGTSGSYNEQFF
>TRBJ1-1|TRBV2|many|-
CAILGGRDTEAFF
>TRBJ2-2|TRBV7-9|many|-
CASRPGTNTGELFF
>TRBJ2-7|TRBV10-2|-|-
CASIGGPLVEEQYF
>TRBJ2-3|TRBV7-9|many|TRBD1
CASSSRDRYADTQYF
>TRBJ2-2|TRBV10-1|-|-
CASSESRGGPGELFF
>TRBJ2-1|TRBV21-1|many|-
CASSTVWGWGRPSYNEQFF
>TRBJ2-4|TRBV3-1|many|-
CASSQGLGAENIQYF
>TRBJ2-1|TRBV20-1|-|TRBD2
CSARGLAYNEQFF
>TRBJ1-5|TRBV27|many|-
CASSLGGVYLQPQHF